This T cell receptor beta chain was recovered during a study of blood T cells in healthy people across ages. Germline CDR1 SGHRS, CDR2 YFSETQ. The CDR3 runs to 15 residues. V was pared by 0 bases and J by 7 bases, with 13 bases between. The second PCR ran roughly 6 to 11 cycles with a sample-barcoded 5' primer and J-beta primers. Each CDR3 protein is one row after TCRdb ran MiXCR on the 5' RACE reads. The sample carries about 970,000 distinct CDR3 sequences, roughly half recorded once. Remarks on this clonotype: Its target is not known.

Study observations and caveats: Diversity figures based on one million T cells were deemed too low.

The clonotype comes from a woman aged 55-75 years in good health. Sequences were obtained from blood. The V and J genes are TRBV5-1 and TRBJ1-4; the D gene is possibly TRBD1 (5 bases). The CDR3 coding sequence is TGCGCCAGCAGCTTGGAGGGGAGGACGAGTGAAAAACTGTTTTTT. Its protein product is CASSLEGRTSEKLFF.